Listed here is a single T cell receptor (beta chain). The antigen remains undetermined. CDR1 and CDR2 (germline): SGHNT, YENEEA. The CDR3 covers 13 residues. The V gene end was trimmed by 4 bases and the J gene end by 5 bases; junction bases not matched to a gene: 5. This entry comes from a study of T-cell memory formation after mild COVID-19. Study at large: Across donors, TCR clusters were largely donor specific.

Findings and limits, study-wide: Memory from before infection featured some responding clones, which suggests cross-reactive memory joined.

The TCR alpha and TCR beta cDNA libraries, bearing sample barcodes and UMIs, were generated by 5'RACE using constant-segment primers. TCRdb re-derived calls from the 5' RACE reads in MiXCR, one entry per CDR3 protein. The sample includes about 390,000 distinct CDR3 sequences, under 25% seen only once; the top ten take 12%. Sequenced input: PBMCs or a T cell subset sorted from them (not recorded which). This chain uses TRBV11-3 with TRBJ2-7; 7 bases match TRBD1. The TCR sequence derives from an adult woman who had mild COVID-19 (a few samples of this study predate the infection). Cell type and time point are not known. The CDR3 protein is CASSSQGLHEQYF. The CDR3 DNA sequence: TGTGCCAGCAGCTCACAGGGGTTACACGAGCAGTACTTC.